These 32 T cell receptor beta chains came from one sample sequenced in a study of T cell responses to AZD1222 COVID-19 vaccine. Clones were sequenced by immunoSEQ multiplex PCR, and TCRdb holds only the in-frame ones, with some missing. Of roughly 81,000 clones listed, 65% to 90% are singletons. This sample comprised peripheral blood, obtained on day 0 of AZD1222 vaccination. These receptor sequences come from an adult in good health.

This clone showed up just a few times. The V and J genes are TRBV3-1 (or the pseudogene TRBV3-2) and TRBJ2-1; maybe TRBD1 (5 bases). V was cut by 1 base and J by 8 bases, with 15 bases left in between. CDR1 and CDR2 from the germline V gene are LGHDT and YNNKEL (reference sequence). The CDR3 extends over 15 amino acids. Written as DNA, the CDR3 is TGTGCCAGCAGCCAAGGGCAGGGCAGTTCAGATGAGCAGTTCTTC. Translating gives CASSQGQGSSDEQFF.

The chain recombines TRBV10-3 with TRBJ1-4; D is uncertain. Germline-derived CDR1 and CDR2 are ENHRY and SYGVKD. The CDR3 loop spans 13 amino acids. Trimming took 10 bases from V and 7 from J, leaving 16 bases between them. Here the CDR3 reads CASSGGGGEKLFF. CDR3 nucleotide sequence: TGTGCCAGCTCCGGAGGTGGCGGTGAAAAACTGTTTTTT.

The chain combines TRBV28 with TRBJ1-6; D not resolved. Per the germline V gene, CDR1 is MDHEN and CDR2 is SYDVKM. The V gene lost 1 base and the J gene lost 8 bases, with 9 bases spanning the gap. This CDR3 has 14 residues. This chain's CDR3 is CASSLSPSYSPLHF. The DNA for the CDR3 is TGTGCCAGCAGTTTATCCCCGTCCTATTCACCCCTCCACTTT.

To note about this clone: A read error may account for a junction end that differs from germline. This chain uses TRBV6-5 with TRBJ2-7, with 8 bases that match TRBD2. The V gene's germline CDR1 is MNHEY and CDR2 SVGAGI. This CDR3 contains 14 residues. CDR3 loop: CASIYGTRTYEQYF. Written as DNA, the CDR3 is TGTGCCAGCATTTACGGGACTAGAACCTACGAGCAGTACTTC.

The chain carries TRBV25-1 and TRBJ2-5; D is undetermined. The CDR3 consists of 12 residues. Trimming cost V 5 bases and J 5 bases, with 9 bases left between them. Per germline, CDR1 MGHDK and CDR2 SYGVNS. The CDR3 sequence is CASSPESETQYF. The CDR3 coding sequence is TGTGCCAGCAGTCCTGAGTCGGAGACCCAGTACTTC. Full variable domain (outside the CDR3, taken from reference TRBV25-1 and TRBJ2-5): EADIYQTPRYLVIGTGKKITLECSQTMGHDKMYWYQQDPGMELHLIHYSYGVNSTEKGDLSSESTVSRIRTEHFPLTLESARPSHTSQYLCASSPESETQYFGPGTRLLVL.

The V and J genes are TRBV5-4 and TRBJ2-7, with D possibly matching TRBD2 (6 bases). The germline gives CDR1 SGHNT, CDR2 YYREEE (reference sequence). This CDR3 is built from 14 residues. Trimming shortened V by 5 bases and J by 3 bases, and 15 bases separated the two germline ends. CDR3 protein: CASSTGTSDYEQYF. Here the CDR3 DNA reads TGTGCCAGCAGTACCGGGACTTCAGACTACGAGCAGTACTTC.

The chain links TRBV7-2 to TRBJ2-5, with D tentatively TRBD2 (6 bases). The V gene's germline CDR1 is SGHTA and CDR2 FQGNSA. Trimming pared 5 bases from V and 1 base from J, leaving 17 bases between. This CDR3 region has 16 residues. CDR3 in DNA: TGTGCCAGCAGCCCCCACCGGGGCGGGACCCAAGAGACCCAGTACTTC. The encoded protein is CASSPHRGGTQETQYF.

CDR3 sequence (DNA): TGCAGTGCTAGTCCCTGGACAGGGGGCTTGGATCAGCCCCAGCATTTT. Its protein product is CSASPWTGGLDQPQHF. The genes are TRBV20-1 and TRBJ1-5; 11 bases fit TRBD1. CDR3 length: 16 residues. V lost 3 bases to trimming and J lost 5 bases; unmatched junction nucleotides: 9. CDR1 is DFQATT and CDR2 is SNEGSKA in the germline V gene (reference sequence).

This chain joins TRBV5-1 and TRBJ2-5, with 9 bases lining up with TRBD2. There are 17 residues in the CDR3. Germline V lookup: CDR1 SGHRS, CDR2 YFSETQ. V shed 1 base, J shed 4 bases, and the junction held 11 bases outside the gene matches. The CDR3 spells CASSLLTSGLNRETQYF. CDR3 sequence (DNA): TGCGCCAGCAGCTTGCTAACTAGCGGGCTAAACCGAGAGACCCAGTACTTC.

This clone was observed a handful of times. The chain couples TRBV4-1 to TRBJ1-4; 10 bases are a match to TRBD1. The CDR3 loop spans 16 amino acids. Losses at the gene ends were 3 bases for V and 5 bases for J; bases not matched to a gene: 6. Germline CDR1 and CDR2: MGHRA and YSYEKL. This CDR3 reads CASSQEPGQGNEKLFF. The CDR3 DNA sequence: TGCGCCAGCAGCCAGGAACCGGGACAGGGGAATGAAAAACTGTTTTTT.

The chain combines TRBV6-5 with TRBJ2-1; 8 nucleotides agree with TRBD1. The V segment lost 8 bases and the J segment 6 bases; nucleotides outside the gene matches: 9. Looked up from germline, CDR1 is MNHEY and CDR2 is SVGAGI. CDR3 length: 14 amino acids. The CDR3 region has the DNA TGTGCCAGCCGCCGGGACAGGTCCCCCAATGAGCAGTTCTTC. The encoded protein is CASRRDRSPNEQFF.

This chain joins TRBV28 and TRBJ1-1; TRBD1 matches 7 bases. Germline values: CDR1 MDHEN, CDR2 SYDVKM. V trimming: 5 bases; J trimming: 7 bases; junction bases outside the gene matches: 4. This CDR3 has 12 amino acids. CDR3 DNA: TGTGCCAGCAGTCCCGGACAGGTTGAAGCTTTCTTT. Its protein product is CASSPGQVEAFF.

The chain uses TRBV27 and TRBJ2-1; TRBD2 aligns across 9 bases. The V segment lost 4 bases and the J segment 6 bases; nucleotides outside the gene matches: 10. Looked up from germline, CDR1 is MNHEY and CDR2 is SMNVEV (reference sequence). The CDR3 totals 16 residues. CDR3 sequence reads: CASSSISGSYSNEQFF. For the CDR3, the DNA is TGTGCCAGCAGTTCTATTAGCGGGAGTTATAGCAATGAGCAGTTCTTC.

V usage is TRBV11-2 and J usage is TRBJ2-1; 10 bases match TRBD2. The germline V gene has CDR1 SGHAT and CDR2 FQNNGV. This CDR3 has 15 residues. V was pared by 5 bases and J by 9 bases, with 10 bases of the junction left unmatched. The CDR3 nucleotides are TGTGCCAGCAGCCCGGTTAGCGGGAGGTTCTCTGAGCAGTTCTTC. It translates to CASSPVSGRFSEQFF.

This chain uses TRBV7-3 with TRBJ1-1; unclear D gene. V was shortened by 3 bases and J by 1 base, with 9 bases between the two germline ends. The CDR3 runs 14 residues. Germline-derived CDR1 and CDR2 are SGHTA and FQGTGA. The CDR3 reads CASSFGLTNTEAFF. In nucleotides, the CDR3 is TGTGCCAGCAGCTTTGGACTGACGAACACTGAAGCTTTCTTT.

The chain employs TRBV5-1 and TRBJ1-5; 7 bases map to TRBD1. V shed 4 bases, J shed 5 bases, and the junction held 12 bases outside the gene matches. This CDR3 is built from 16 residues. The germline CDR1 and CDR2 sequences are SGHRS and YFSETQ. CDR3 sequence reads: CASSGRRDSRYQPQHF. Here the CDR3 DNA reads TGCGCCAGCAGCGGTCGTCGGGACAGCCGATATCAGCCCCAGCATTTT.

The V gene is TRBV14, the J gene TRBJ2-6; D is uncertain. The CDR3 sequence is 12 residues long. The ends were cut back, 4 bases at V and 12 bases at J, with 10 bases in the middle. Germline V lookup: CDR1 SGHDN, CDR2 FVKESK. The CDR3 protein is CASSLSPSVLTF. DNA of the CDR3: TGTGCCAGCAGCCTCTCCCCGTCCGTCCTGACTTTC.

The rearrangement joins TRBV28 to TRBJ1-3, with D uncertain. Trimming left V 1 base short and J 3 bases short, with 10 bases between. CDR3 size: 15 residues. Germline values: CDR1 MDHEN, CDR2 SYDVKM. The DNA for the CDR3 is TGTGCCAGCAGTTTATCCCGACAATTTGGAAACACCATATATTTT. Its protein is CASSLSRQFGNTIYF.

This clone was seen more than once but under ten times. The V and J genes are TRBV6-1 and TRBJ1-5; 12 bases line up with TRBD1. CDR3 size: 16 residues. Germline V gene sequence: CDR1 MNHNS, CDR2 SASEGT. V was pared by 3 bases and J by 6 bases, with 6 bases of the junction left unmatched. The CDR3, as DNA: TGTGCCAGCAGTGACCCCGGGACAGGGGGCGGTCAGCCCCAGCATTTT. Its translation: CASSDPGTGGGQPQHF.

The rearrangement links TRBV28 to TRBJ1-1, with D possibly matching TRBD1 (5 bases). Trimming shortened V by 5 bases and J by 0 bases, and 13 bases separated the two germline ends. This CDR3 spans 15 amino acids. The germline gives CDR1 MDHEN, CDR2 SYDVKM. The CDR3 is CASSPPGALNTEAFF. For the CDR3, the DNA is TGTGCCAGCAGTCCCCCTGGGGCTTTGAACACTGAAGCTTTCTTT.

J is TRBJ2-1 and V is TRBV28; 9 bases match TRBD1. The CDR3 is 16 amino acids. The germline CDR1 and CDR2 sequences are MDHEN and SYDVKM. J lost 2 bases, V lost 4 bases, and 6 bases had no gene match. The CDR3 sequence: CASSSTGQGPYNEQFF. The CDR3 DNA sequence: TGTGCCAGCAGTTCAACCGGACAGGGGCCCTACAATGAGCAGTTCTTC.

J is TRBJ1-1 and V is TRBV7-6; 8 bases map to TRBD1. CDR3 length: 15 residues. J lost 6 bases, V lost 5 bases, and 11 bases had no gene match. Germline V gene lookup returns CDR1 SGHVS and CDR2 FNYEAQ. The DNA of the CDR3 is TGTGCCAGCAGCCCCGGACAGGGAAGGAGCGCTGAAGCTTTCTTT. It translates to CASSPGQGRSAEAFF.

This chain uses TRBV11-2 with TRBJ2-1; D is unclear. V lost 1 base, J lost 5 bases, and 3 bases lay in between. Germline lookup yields CDR1 SGHAT and CDR2 FQNNGV. The CDR3 has 12 residues. This CDR3 reads CASSLADNEQFF. The CDR3 nucleotides read TGTGCCAGCAGCTTAGCAGACAATGAGCAGTTCTTC.

The chain links TRBV11-3 to TRBJ2-7; possibly TRBD2 for D (6 bases). This CDR3 has 11 residues. Trimming took 5 bases from V and 10 from J, leaving 12 bases between them. Germline CDR1 is SGHNT and CDR2 is YENEEA. The CDR3 loop is CASSPGEAQYF. In DNA form, the CDR3 reads TGTGCCAGCAGCCCGGGAGAGGCTCAGTACTTC.

This clone was counted between two and nine times. This sequence joins TRBV28 and TRBJ2-2; unclear D gene. Germline-derived CDR1 and CDR2 are MDHEN and SYDVKM. V was pared by 7 bases and J by 5 bases, with 14 bases between. There are 14 residues in the CDR3. CDR3 amino acids: CASNLIIGTGELFF. The CDR3 DNA is TGTGCCAGCAACCTCATAATAGGTACCGGGGAGCTGTTTTTT.

This rearrangement joins TRBV28 to TRBJ2-2; 11 positions match TRBD2. There are 16 residues in the CDR3. J lost 8 bases, V lost 7 bases, and 12 bases had no gene match. Germline V gene data show CDR1 as MDHEN and CDR2 as SYDVKM. In DNA form, the CDR3 reads TGTGCCAGCATTTTTAGCGGGAGGGCCTCCAGAGGGGAGCTGTTTTTT. Its translation: CASIFSGRASRGELFF.

This chain links TRBV4-1 with TRBJ1-5, with 9 nucleotides matching TRBD1. The V segment lost 4 bases and the J segment 4 bases; nucleotides outside the gene matches: 11. This CDR3 has 17 residues. CDR1 and CDR2 from the germline V gene are MGHRA and YSYEKL. The CDR3 nucleotides are TGCGCCAGCAGCCTGGACAGGGGACGGGTGGCGAATCAGCCCCAGCATTTT. Its protein product is CASSLDRGRVANQPQHF.

The rearrangement joins TRBV9 to TRBJ2-1; 8 nucleotides match TRBD1. The CDR3 runs to 18 residues. The V gene's germline CDR1 is SGDLS and CDR2 YYNGEE. Trimming at V came to 2 bases and at J to 10 bases, leaving 20 bases not matched to a gene. CDR3 in amino acids: CASSVQGARVEGGGEQFF. CDR3 coding DNA: TGTGCCAGCAGCGTTCAGGGGGCAAGAGTAGAAGGTGGTGGGGAGCAGTTCTTC.

The rearrangement links TRBV29-1 to TRBJ1-2; weak D call: TRBD1 (5 bases). The CDR3 consists of 12 residues. Germline loops: CDR1 SQVTM, CDR2 ANQGSEA. Trimming took 6 bases from V and 8 from J, leaving 16 bases between them. The CDR3 sequence is CSVGSGGSGYTF. In DNA form, the CDR3 reads TGCAGCGTGGGAAGCGGGGGATCGGGCTACACCTTC.

The chain carries TRBV18 and TRBJ2-5; D possibly matches TRBD1 or TRBD2 (5 bases each). The CDR3 contains 15 residues. Germline assignment: CDR1 KGHSH and CDR2 LQKENI. V was shortened by 4 bases and J by 0 bases, with 12 bases between the two germline ends. The CDR3 region has the DNA TGTGCCAGCTCACTGTTGGGACGGAACCAAGAGACCCAGTACTTC. The encoded protein is CASSLLGRNQETQYF.

V gene TRBV5-1 combines with J gene TRBJ1-4; 9 positions match TRBD1. From germline, CDR1 is SGHRS and CDR2 YFSETQ. V was pared by 0 bases and J by 8 bases, with 14 bases of the junction left unmatched. The CDR3 runs to 18 residues. The CDR3 DNA is TGCGCCAGCAGCTTGGCCCTCGGGACAGGGAGGGCAGGGGAAAAACTGTTTTTT. Its translation is CASSLALGTGRAGEKLFF.

This sequence joins TRBV18 and TRBJ2-2; D is perhaps TRBD2 (5 bases). The germline CDR1 and CDR2 sequences are KGHSH and LQKENI. The CDR3 length is 20 residues. V was cut by 1 base and J by 5 bases, with 26 bases left in between. CDR3 loop: CASSPRIGSFGGSGTGELFF. The CDR3 coding sequence is TGTGCCAGCTCACCACGGATAGGGAGCTTTGGTGGGAGCGGAACCGGGGAGCTGTTTTTT.